A selection of T cell receptor beta chains follows, all from one sample in a study of blood T cell repertoires in COVID-19. The assay was immunoSEQ multiplex PCR, and TCRdb's table has in-frame clones only and misses some. This table has fewer than 60,000 clones, about 83% appearing once. Sequencing was carried out using peripheral blood. These receptors all stem from a man over 45 with acute or convalescent COVID-19. Both conserved end residues are part of each CDR3. A D gene is named only where the DNA matches it firmly. Rows may omit the clone size; those that give it use once, few, many or a size class.

J,V,size,D,DNA,CDR3
TRBJ2-2,TRBV10-3,.,TRBD2,TGTGCCATCAGTGAGTGGCGGCTAGCGGGGTCCGGGGAGCTGTTTTTT,CAISEWRLAGSGELFF
TRBJ2-5,TRBV7-9,.,TRBD2,TGTGCCAGCAGCTTCCTCTCCAGCGGGAGAGACCAAGAGACCCAGTACTTC,CASSFLSSGRDQETQYF
TRBJ1-2,TRBV5-1,.,.,TGCGCCAGCAGCTTGGACAGGAACTATGGCTACACCTTC,CASSLDRNYGYTF
TRBJ2-7,TRBV10-3,.,TRBD2,TGTGCCATCCAAGGGACTAGCGGGGGGAGCTCCTACGAGCAGTACTTC,CAIQGTSGGSSYEQYF
TRBJ2-7,TRBV4-2,.,.,TGTGCCAGCAGGGCGGAGGGGGGGCCCTCCTACGAGCAGTACTTC,CASRAEGGPSYEQYF
TRBJ1-4,TRBV6-5,.,.,TGTGCCAGCAGTTACTCAGGACAGAAGGTAGAAAAACTGTTTTTT,CASSYSGQKVEKLFF
TRBJ2-7,TRBV10-1,.,.,TGCGCCAGCAGTGAGAACAGCCACTTTGGCGAGCAGTACTTC,CASSENSHFGEQYF
TRBJ2-5,TRBV19,.,TRBD1,TGTGCCAGTACCCTAGGACAGGGGGAGGAGACCCAGTACTTC,CASTLGQGEETQYF
TRBJ1-2,TRBV18,.,TRBD1,TGTGCCAGCTCACCAGATCGGGACAGCTCCTTCTATGGCTACACCTTC,CASSPDRDSSFYGYTF
TRBJ2-7,TRBV19,.,.,TGTGCCAGTAGTCCGGGGATCGAGCAGTACTTC,CASSPGIEQYF
TRBJ2-7,TRBV19,.,.,TGTGCCAGTAGTATCGGAGCTGGGAGGACCTACGAGCAGTACTTC,CASSIGAGRTYEQYF
TRBJ2-2,TRBV10-1,.,TRBD1,TGCGCCAGCAGTGCGGGGCCCTGGACAGGACCCAACACCGGGGAGCTGTTTTTT,CASSAGPWTGPNTGELFF
TRBJ2-1,TRBV5-1,.,TRBD2,TGCGCCAGCAGCCTCCTAGCGGATAGCTCCTACAATGAGCAGTTCTTC,CASSLLADSSYNEQFF
TRBJ1-5,TRBV6-6,.,.,TGTGCCAGCAAGGGGATGGACAATCAGCCCCAGCATTTT,CASKGMDNQPQHF
TRBJ2-5,TRBV27,.,TRBD2,TGTGCCAGCAGTTTGGGCCCGGGAGGGCCTCAGACCCAGTACTTC,CASSLGPGGPQTQYF
TRBJ2-7,TRBV19,few,TRBD1,TGTGCCAGTAGTATCATGGACAGGGGGCTCTACGAGCAGTACTTC,CASSIMDRGLYEQYF
TRBJ1-1,TRBV27,.,.,TGTGCCAGCAGCTCCACGTTGTCCAGAGAAGCTTTCTTT,CASSSTLSREAFF
TRBJ1-3,TRBV5-6,once,.,TGTGCCAGCAGCTCTTGGCGGGGGAGAAACACCATATATTTT,CASSSWRGRNTIYF
TRBJ1-3,TRBV6-5,.,.,TGTGCCAGCAGAGATATCTCCTCCTATGGAAACACCATATATTTT,CASRDISSYGNTIYF
TRBJ2-5,TRBV24-1,.,.,TGTGCCACCAGTGAAGCTAGTCAAGAGACCCAGTACTTC,CATSEASQETQYF
TRBJ2-5,TRBV19,.,TRBD1,TGTGCCAGTAGCAGATTATCTACGGACAGGAGAAAAGAGACCCAGTACTTC,CASSRLSTDRRKETQYF
TRBJ1-2,TRBV12-3/TRBV12-4,once,.,TGTGCCAGCAGTGTCACAACTAACTATGGCTACACCTTC,CASSVTTNYGYTF
TRBJ1-1,TRBV27,few,.,TGTGCCAGCAGTTTAAGCGGGGGCACTGAAGCTTTCTTT,CASSLSGGTEAFF
TRBJ1-6,TRBV2,.,.,TGTGCCAGCAGATCGGATCGGGGGTCGGATTCACCCCTCCACTTT,CASRSDRGSDSPLHF
TRBJ1-1,TRBV7-6,.,TRBD1,TGTGCCAGCAGTTTGGAGGGGGACAGAATCTTCACTGAAGCTTTCTTT,CASSLEGDRIFTEAFF
TRBJ2-5,TRBV7-3,.,TRBD1,TGTGCCAGCAGCTTAATAGCAGGGGGCTCAGAGACCCAGTACTTC,CASSLIAGGSETQYF
TRBJ1-2,TRBV6-5,.,.,TGTGCCAGCAGACCTACCGGGAACTACTATGGCTACACCTTC,CASRPTGNYYGYTF
TRBJ1-2,TRBV18,.,TRBD1,TGTGCCAGCTCACCCGAGGGACAGTCTAACTATGGCTACACCTTC,CASSPEGQSNYGYTF
TRBJ2-7,TRBV2,.,TRBD1,TGTGCCAGCAGGGTTTCTCCCGGGACAGCTTCTCCTGAGCAGTACTTC,CASRVSPGTASPEQYF
TRBJ1-3,TRBV30,.,TRBD1,TGTGCCTGGGGTGGACCCTCGACAGGGGCAGGAAACACCATATATTTT,CAWGGPSTGAGNTIYF
TRBJ1-1,TRBV25-1,.,.,TGTGCCAGCAGTGAAGGGGGGGGGATAAACACTGAAGCTTTCTTT,CASSEGGGINTEAFF